Listed below are T cell receptor beta chains from one sample, sequenced in a study of CD8 T cells in ankylosing spondylitis. One entry per CDR3 protein, called by TCRdb with MiXCR from the 5' RACE reads. This table has some 450,000 distinct CDR3 sequences, about 15% appearing once. Sequencing was carried out using blood, either unsorted or a sorted T cell fraction (not recorded which). These receptor sequences come from a male donor with ankylosing spondylitis. The CDR3 runs from the conserved cysteine through the conserved F or W. Only some rows state a clone size, as once, few, many or a class for expanded clones.

>TRBV7-6|.
CASSPRGQGLETQYF
>TRBV4-3|few
CASSQDWGPRTDTQYF
>TRBV9|few
CASSGQMNTGELFF
>TRBV21-1|few
CASSKQDGYTF
>TRBV20-1|few
CSAEGGRSGDTEAFF
>TRBV12-3/TRBV12-4|.
CASSLGLSHTDTQYF
>TRBV7-9|.
CASSTDRYEQYF
>TRBV2|.
CASRTGDRGYGYTF
>TRBV4-1|once
CASSQVSGGATAKNIQYF
>TRBV2|.
CASSEAPRSEQYF
>TRBV20-1|.
CSALASGSLYNEQFF
>TRBV7-9|.
CASLTSPVTPGTEAFF
>TRBV12-3/TRBV12-4|many
CASSPSESTYNEQFF
>TRBV12-3/TRBV12-4|few
CASSPGRDKSEAFF
>TRBV11-2|few
CASSYASGGGGNEQFF
>TRBV20-1|.
CSAYRVNEAFF
>TRBV7-9|.
CASSPQQGIMGNEQFF
>TRBV7-9|.
CASSVGPLNTEAFF
>TRBV9|.
CASSVAGERGTNEQFF
>TRBV12-5|.
CASGLPGPGNIQYF
>TRBV6-2/TRBV6-3|few
CASSRPQGSYGYTF
>TRBV20-1|.
CSATESRVADTQYF
>TRBV18|.
CASSPAEMGTQYF
>TRBV2|.
CASSWRTGASAEQYF
>TRBV29-1|few
CSVEVRGGRNTEAFF
>TRBV6-1|.
CASSTALGGEETQYF
>TRBV3-1|few
CASSQRGLAGLGSNEQFF
>TRBV20-1|few
CSASPRTDTQYF
>TRBV27|.
CASSLARWGHTQYF
>TRBV20-1|.
CSATPTGLYEQYF
>TRBV4-1|.
CASSQGSLAVYGYTF
>TRBV6-1|.
CASSPRASGQPQHF
>TRBV11-2|many
CASSFVAEKLFF
>TRBV29-1|many
CSVGRPMGEQYF
>TRBV7-9|.
CASSFRTSDTYEQYF
>TRBV4-2|.
CASSQEDTVNTEAFF
>TRBV11-2|few
CASSFNALAAETQYF
>TRBV6-5|few
CASSYRILGEQFF
>TRBV4-2|many
CASSPWTSGTGDTQYF
>TRBV5-1|few
CASSFGRALGYEQYF
>TRBV18|.
CASSPQGYRFSYNEQFF
>TRBV9|.
CASSRDRARRDTQYF
>TRBV12-3/TRBV12-4|.
CASSPWGGGAIPEQFF
>TRBV18|few
CASSWGREQYF
>TRBV29-1|.
CSVVGQETQYF
>TRBV7-6|.
CASSLGLAGHTGELFF
>TRBV7-2|.
CASNNRGETDTQYF
>TRBV11-2|.
CASSLWTGVGEKLFF
>TRBV6-5|.
CASSYQGTAAGELFF
>TRBV20-1|many
CSAIGYRGPNTEAFF
>TRBV4-1|.
CASTLGQGAMNTEAFF
>TRBV29-1|many
CSVDMQPSLAGQTYGYTF
>TRBV20-1|few
CSARAYRRSSYEQYF
>TRBV28|few
CASAPGWGQGAGEQYF
>TRBV20-1|.
CSARIAGGPGTGELFF
>TRBV20-1|.
CSARTLHQVEQFF
>TRBV7-2|few
CASSLRDRGQYEQYF
>TRBV24-1|.
CATSDFRAGGPRYNEQFF
>TRBV12-3/TRBV12-4|few
CASSSTTGDPLYEQYF